Listed below are T cell receptor beta chains from one sample, sequenced in a study of cytomegalovirus exposure and HLA in healthy donors. The method was immunoSEQ multiplex PCR; TCRdb's version includes in-frame clones alone and lacks a portion of them. The sample yields approximately 160,000 clones, 77% seen once. Sequencing used PBMCs. Source of these receptors: a woman aged 25 to 45 in good health and CMV-seropositive. The CDR3 runs from the conserved cysteine through the conserved F or W. Fields, in order: V gene, J gene, D gene, clone size, CDR3 protein, CDR3 DNA. A D gene is named only where the DNA matches it firmly. The size of a clone is reported for some rows only, either as once, few or many, or as a class for expanded clones.

v_call: TRBV5-6; j_call: TRBJ2-7; d_call: TRBD1; clone_size: once; cdr3_aa: CASSLRGHEQYF; cdr3_nt: TGTGCCAGCAGCTTGAGGGGGCACGAGCAGTACTTC
v_call: TRBV9; j_call: TRBJ1-1; d_call: TRBD1; clone_size: -; cdr3_aa: CASSVQGAAEAFF; cdr3_nt: TGTGCCAGCAGCGTACAGGGGGCAGCAGAAGCTTTCTTT
v_call: TRBV7-8; j_call: TRBJ1-5; d_call: TRBD1; clone_size: -; cdr3_aa: CASSPWTGAGRNQPQHF; cdr3_nt: TGTGCCAGCAGCCCTTGGACAGGGGCCGGGAGGAATCAGCCCCAGCATTTT
v_call: TRBV18; j_call: TRBJ2-7; d_call: -; clone_size: few; cdr3_aa: CASSPNPQGSYEQYF; cdr3_nt: TGTGCCAGCTCACCAAATCCACAGGGCTCCTACGAGCAGTACTTC
v_call: TRBV28; j_call: TRBJ1-2; d_call: -; clone_size: -; cdr3_aa: CASSPFGTPNYGYTF; cdr3_nt: TGTGCCAGCAGTCCCTTCGGGACACCTAACTATGGCTACACCTTC
v_call: TRBV2; j_call: TRBJ2-7; d_call: TRBD2; clone_size: -; cdr3_aa: CASNGLAYEQYF; cdr3_nt: TGTGCCAGCAACGGACTAGCGTACGAGCAGTACTTC
v_call: TRBV6-1; j_call: TRBJ2-7; d_call: -; clone_size: -; cdr3_aa: CASSGPGWLPTYEQYF; cdr3_nt: TGTGCCAGCAGTGGACCCGGGTGGTTGCCGACCTACGAGCAGTACTTC
v_call: TRBV7-3; j_call: TRBJ2-2; d_call: TRBD1; clone_size: -; cdr3_aa: CASSPGTGAMRELFF; cdr3_nt: TGTGCCAGCAGCCCTGGGACAGGGGCCATGAGGGAGCTGTTTTTT
v_call: TRBV4-2; j_call: TRBJ1-5; d_call: TRBD1; clone_size: -; cdr3_aa: CASSQELGTGSQPQHF; cdr3_nt: TGTGCCAGCAGCCAAGAACTCGGGACAGGGAGTCAGCCCCAGCATTTT
v_call: TRBV29-1; j_call: TRBJ2-5; d_call: -; clone_size: -; cdr3_aa: CSGGGRVQETQYF; cdr3_nt: TGCAGCGGCGGCGGCAGGGTACAAGAGACCCAGTACTTC
v_call: TRBV4-2; j_call: TRBJ2-7; d_call: -; clone_size: -; cdr3_aa: CASSQTRADRGEQYF; cdr3_nt: TGTGCCAGCAGCCAAACCCGGGCCGATCGGGGGGAGCAGTACTTC
v_call: TRBV11-3; j_call: TRBJ2-1; d_call: TRBD2; clone_size: few; cdr3_aa: CASSFPLAGGPYNEQFF; cdr3_nt: TGTGCCAGCAGCTTCCCTCTCGCGGGAGGTCCGTACAATGAGCAGTTCTTC
v_call: TRBV5-1; j_call: TRBJ2-5; d_call: TRBD2; clone_size: -; cdr3_aa: CASSLGLAGGPGETQYF; cdr3_nt: TGCGCCAGCAGCTTGGGACTAGCGGGAGGGCCGGGGGAGACCCAGTACTTC
v_call: TRBV11-2; j_call: TRBJ2-5; d_call: TRBD1; clone_size: -; cdr3_aa: CASSLTGFPQETQYF; cdr3_nt: TGTGCCAGCAGCTTGACAGGGTTTCCCCAAGAGACCCAGTACTTC
v_call: TRBV6-5; j_call: TRBJ1-5; d_call: -; clone_size: -; cdr3_aa: CASSSGGNQPQHF; cdr3_nt: TGTGCCAGCAGTTCAGGGGGCAATCAGCCCCAGCATTTT
v_call: TRBV7-9; j_call: TRBJ1-5; d_call: -; clone_size: -; cdr3_aa: CASSPPWAGVKDQPQHF; cdr3_nt: TGTGCCAGCAGCCCACCGTGGGCAGGGGTTAAGGATCAGCCCCAGCATTTT
v_call: TRBV23-1; j_call: TRBJ2-1; d_call: -; clone_size: -; cdr3_aa: CASSQSRGGTEQFF; cdr3_nt: TGCGCCAGCAGTCAATCGAGGGGCGGGACGGAGCAGTTCTTC
v_call: TRBV4-2; j_call: TRBJ2-1; d_call: TRBD2; clone_size: -; cdr3_aa: CASSHALAGLNEQFF; cdr3_nt: TGTGCCAGCAGCCACGCTCTAGCGGGGCTCAATGAGCAGTTCTTC
v_call: TRBV27; j_call: TRBJ1-5; d_call: TRBD1; clone_size: -; cdr3_aa: CGTTGDGSNQPQHF; cdr3_nt: TGTGGGACTACAGGGGACGGTAGCAATCAGCCCCAGCATTTT
v_call: TRBV4-3; j_call: TRBJ2-5; d_call: TRBD2; clone_size: -; cdr3_aa: CASSQGPGSGSGGETQYF; cdr3_nt: TGCGCCAGCAGCCAAGGGCCCGGTAGCGGGAGTGGAGGGGAGACCCAGTACTTC
v_call: TRBV9; j_call: TRBJ2-2; d_call: TRBD2; clone_size: -; cdr3_aa: CASSVGLAGKGTGELFF; cdr3_nt: TGTGCCAGCAGCGTTGGACTAGCGGGAAAGGGCACCGGGGAGCTGTTTTTT
v_call: TRBV28; j_call: TRBJ1-4; d_call: TRBD1; clone_size: -; cdr3_aa: CASSSRTGGNEKLFF; cdr3_nt: TGTGCCAGCAGTAGCCGGACAGGGGGGAATGAAAAACTGTTTTTT
v_call: TRBV2; j_call: TRBJ2-1; d_call: TRBD2; clone_size: few; cdr3_aa: CASRGTSGYNEQFF; cdr3_nt: TGTGCCAGCAGAGGGACTAGCGGCTACAATGAGCAGTTCTTC
v_call: TRBV29-1; j_call: TRBJ2-5; d_call: -; clone_size: -; cdr3_aa: CSVARAQETQYF; cdr3_nt: TGCAGCGTGGCTAGAGCCCAAGAGACCCAGTACTTC
v_call: TRBV11-3; j_call: TRBJ2-7; d_call: -; clone_size: few; cdr3_aa: CASSLGPPNYEQYF; cdr3_nt: TGTGCCAGCAGCTTAGGTCCGCCTAACTACGAGCAGTACTTC
v_call: TRBV4-3; j_call: TRBJ2-7; d_call: -; clone_size: -; cdr3_aa: CASSLGTPEVGVSYEQYF; cdr3_nt: TGCGCCAGCAGCCTTGGGACTCCCGAAGTCGGGGTTTCCTACGAGCAGTACTTC
v_call: TRBV7-9; j_call: TRBJ2-7; d_call: TRBD2; clone_size: -; cdr3_aa: CASSPGRTSSGEQYF; cdr3_nt: TGTGCCAGCAGCCCCGGAAGGACTAGTTCAGGCGAGCAGTACTTC
v_call: TRBV7-3; j_call: TRBJ2-6; d_call: -; clone_size: -; cdr3_aa: CASSHQGNSGANVLTF; cdr3_nt: TGTGCCAGCAGCCACCAGGGGAACTCTGGGGCCAACGTCCTGACTTTC
v_call: TRBV19; j_call: TRBJ2-5; d_call: -; clone_size: -; cdr3_aa: CASSISSSGGTQYF; cdr3_nt: TGTGCCAGTAGTATTAGCTCATCCGGAGGGACCCAGTACTTC